Presented here are 24 T cell receptor beta chains from one specimen sequenced in a study of T cells in women clearing cervical HPV infection. TCRdb's copy holds only in-frame clones and misses some; the assay was immunoSEQ multiplex PCR. Here the sample table reports some 40,000 clones. The sequenced sample consisted of blood buffy coat. The receptor set was obtained from a woman between 18 and 70 years old with a cervical HPV16 infection that either progressed to CIN3+ or cleared (not recorded which).

About this clone: The sequence runs out 3 residues before the end of the CDR3; the remainder is reconstructed from the germline J gene. The chain recombines TRBV19 with TRBJ2-4, with 9 positions matching TRBD1. Germline CDR1 reads LNHDA; CDR2 reads SQIVND (reference sequence). The CDR3 runs 14 residues. The CDR3 is CASKSGDRDYGQYF. Incomplete CDR3 DNA: TGTGCCAGTAAGAGCGGGGACAGGGACTATGGT.

As for this clone: The read falls 3 residues short of the CDR3 end, and the missing part is taken from the germline J gene. J is TRBJ2-1 and V is TRBV6-1; D might be TRBD1 (5 bases). Germline V gives CDR1 MNHNS, CDR2 SASEGT. The V end was cut by 1 base, the J end by 0 bases, with 13 bases between. The CDR3 covers 17 residues. The part of the CDR3 DNA that was read is TGTGCCAGCAGTGAAGACGGCAGGGAAAGCTCCTACAATGAG. Protein: CASSEDGRESSYNE. The entire CDR3 protein is CASSEDGRESSYNEQFF.

In regard to this clone: The CDR3 end falls 3 residues outside the read, so it is completed with the germline J gene. The V gene is TRBV10-3, the J gene TRBJ1-2; D is possibly TRBD1 (6 bases). This CDR3 is 15 amino acids long. V lost 6 bases and J 5 bases, leaving 19 bases between the germline ends. Germline CDR1 reads ENHRY; CDR2 reads SYGVKD. CDR3 protein: CAIRQTGYMGYGYTF. Incomplete CDR3 DNA: TGTGCCATCAGGCAGACAGGATATATGGGATATGGC.

For this clone: The read terminates 3 residues ahead of where the CDR3 ends, so the germline J gene completes it. This chain links TRBV30 with TRBJ1-2; D is unclear. The V and J ends lost 4 bases and 0 bases respectively, with 6 bases between them. CDR3 size: 12 residues. Germline V gene sequence: CDR1 GTSNPN, CDR2 SVGIG (reference sequence). Partial CDR3 DNA: TGTGCCTGGAAAGGCCCTAACTATGGC. The encoded protein is CAWKGPNYG. Given in full, the CDR3 is CAWKGPNYGYTF.

A note on this clone: The read ends 3 residues before the CDR3 terminus; that terminus is restored from the germline J gene. The V call is TRBV5-1, the J call TRBJ1-2; a weak D match, TRBD1 (5 bases). The CDR3 spans 14 residues. Trimming stripped 4 bases from V and 1 base from J, with 11 bases between. Germline CDR1 is SGHRS and CDR2 is YFSETQ. Partial CDR3 DNA: TGCGCCAGCAGCACGGGGGACGGTAACTATGGC. Encoded protein: CASSTGDGNYG. The entire CDR3 sequence reads CASSTGDGNYGYTF.

A note on this clone: Sequencing ends 3 residues short of the CDR3 end; the germline J gene provides the rest. The chain employs TRBV20-1 and TRBJ2-3; 9 bases are shared with TRBD1. Germline V gives CDR1 DFQATT, CDR2 SNEGSKA (reference sequence). Trimming cost V 7 bases and J 1 base; bases outside gene matches: 9. The CDR3 is made up of 15 amino acids. Here the CDR3 reads CSVWTGARGTDTQYF. CDR3 bases read: TGCAGTGTATGGACAGGGGCAAGAGGCACAGATACG.

As concerns this clone: The DNA ends 3 residues before the CDR3 does, and the rest of the CDR3 is filled in from the germline J gene. The chain joins TRBV13 to TRBJ2-4; the match to TRBD1 covers 9 bases. CDR3 size: 15 residues. The germline V gene encodes CDR1 PRHDT and CDR2 FYEKMQ (reference sequence). V trimming: 4 bases; J trimming: 4 bases; junction bases outside the gene matches: 5. The CDR3 DNA, read in part, is TGTGCCAGCAGCTCCTCCGGGACAGGGAAAAACATT. It translates to CASSSSGTGKNI. The whole CDR3 sequence reads CASSSSGTGKNIQYF. The full variable domain, completed using reference TRBV13 and TRBJ2-4, is AAGVIQSPRHLIKEKRETATLKCYPIPRHDTVYWYQQGPGQDPQFLISFYEKMQSDKGSIPDRFSAQQFSDYHSELNMSSLELGDSALYFCASSSSGTGKNIQYFGAGTRLSVL.

Turning to this clone: The read terminates 3 residues before the CDR3 end, so the remaining end is supplied by the germline J gene. The chain carries TRBV19 and TRBJ2-4; TRBD1 matches 9 bases. CDR1 and CDR2 (germline): LNHDA, SQIVND (reference sequence). The CDR3 spans 15 residues. The sequenced CDR3 bases are TGTGCCAGTAGTGTCTGGGACAGGGACCATAATGGT. The encoded protein is CASSVWDRDHNG. In full, the CDR3 is CASSVWDRDHNGQYF.

On this clone: The DNA ends 3 residues before the CDR3 does, and the rest of the CDR3 is filled in from the germline J gene. The gene calls are TRBV30 and TRBJ2-2; 9 nucleotides line up with TRBD2. CDR1 is GTSNPN and CDR2 is SVGIG in the germline V gene (reference sequence). The ends lost 8 bases at V and 5 bases at J; junction bases unmatched: 6. This CDR3 comprises 13 residues. CDR3 bases read: TGTGCCCGTAGCGGGAGTGGAACCGGGGAG. Protein product: CARSGSGTGE. Given in full, the CDR3 is CARSGSGTGELFF.

Notes on this clone: The missing CDR3 end, 3 residues past where the read stops, is filled in from the germline J gene. The chain is built from TRBV15 and TRBJ1-4; a possible D gene is TRBD1 (6 bases). Trimming pared 1 base from V and 5 bases from J, leaving 8 bases between. In germline, CDR1 is LNHNV, CDR2 YYDKDF (reference sequence). This CDR3 comprises 14 residues. The part of the CDR3 DNA that was read is TGTGCCACCAGCAGAGCTGGGGGCAATGAAAAA. This codes for CATSRAGGNEK. The full CDR3 sequence reads CATSRAGGNEKLFF.

With respect to this clone: The read ends 3 residues shy of where the CDR3 ends; the end is completed using the germline J gene. The chain has TRBV5-5 and TRBJ1-2; possible D gene TRBD1, 6 bases. V was shortened by 0 bases and J by 3 bases, with 6 bases between the two germline ends. This CDR3 spans 13 amino acids. The germline V gene has CDR1 SGHKS and CDR2 YYEKEE (reference sequence). The CDR3 bases that were read are TGTGCCAGCAGCTTGGGGACAGACTATGGC. Translated, it gives CASSLGTDYG. The whole CDR3 reads CASSLGTDYGYTF.

With respect to this clone: From the germline J gene comes the end of the CDR3, since the read stops 3 residues before it. The chain recombines TRBV11-2 with TRBJ1-1; no firm D call. This CDR3 is 13 amino acids long. With 2 bases removed from V and 5 bases from J, the gap between germline ends came to 9 bases. Germline CDR1 is SGHAT and CDR2 is FQNNGV. CDR3 protein: CASSLSRGTEAFF. CDR3 DNA (partial): TGTGCCAGCAGCTTAAGTCGGGGAACTGAA.

A word on this clone: The read ends 3 residues before the CDR3 terminus; that terminus is restored from the germline J gene. The genes are TRBV7-2 and TRBJ1-1, with D unresolved. Trimming removed 3 bases from V and 3 bases from J, with 11 bases in between. CDR3 length: 14 residues. CDR1 is SGHTA and CDR2 is FQGNSA in the germline V gene. The CDR3 is CASSLGRVHTEAFF. The CDR3 bases that were read are TGTGCCAGCAGCTTGGGTAGGGTACACACTGAA.

The CDR3 bases that were read are TGTGCCTGGAGCGGGGGTAGGGATTCACCC. It codes for CAWSGGRDSP. The full CDR3 protein reads CAWSGGRDSPLHF. V is TRBV30 and J is TRBJ1-6; the D gene is possibly TRBD1 (5 bases). The DNA ends 3 residues before the CDR3 does, and the rest of the CDR3 is filled in from the germline J gene. Germline loops: CDR1 GTSNPN, CDR2 SVGIG (reference sequence). The CDR3 covers 13 residues. V lost 3 bases and J 8 bases, leaving 11 bases between the germline ends.

A remark on this clone: The read ends 3 residues before the CDR3 terminus; that terminus is restored from the germline J gene. The rearrangement uses TRBV20-1 and TRBJ1-3; D remains ambiguous. From germline, CDR1 is DFQATT and CDR2 SNEGSKA (reference sequence). The CDR3 covers 13 residues. V dropped 3 bases and J dropped 8 bases, with 14 bases sitting between them. CDR3 sequence: CSASKGKADTIYF. Incomplete CDR3 DNA: TGCAGTGCTAGTAAAGGGAAAGCGGACACC.

On this clone: The sequence runs out 3 residues before the end of the CDR3; the remainder is reconstructed from the germline J gene. The V gene is TRBV18, the J gene TRBJ2-3; 10 positions match TRBD1. This CDR3 spans 15 amino acids. CDR1 and CDR2 (germline): KGHSH, LQKENI. The CDR3 DNA, read in part, is TGTGCCAGCTCACCAAGACAGGGGGCTGAAGAGGCG. The encoded protein is CASSPRQGAEEA. The CDR3 in its entirety is CASSPRQGAEEAQYF.

A word on this clone: The sequenced fragment ends 3 residues before the CDR3 boundary, so the rest is inferred from the germline J gene. The rearrangement joins TRBV6-1 to TRBJ2-5; 10 bases map to TRBD2. CDR1 is MNHNS, CDR2 SASEGT, per germline. V lost 4 bases and J lost 5; bases outside the gene matches: 7. The CDR3 is 15 amino acids. CDR3 amino acids: CASSGSSGSWETQYF. The sequenced part of the CDR3 DNA is TGTGCCAGCAGTGGGTCTAGCGGGAGCTGGGAGACC.

A note on this clone: Read sequence stops 3 residues before the CDR3 end, and the germline J gene provides the missing end. The chain links TRBV2 to TRBJ2-1, with 8 positions matching TRBD2. J gave up 0 bases and V 6 bases, and 4 bases lay outside the gene matches. CDR3 length: 15 amino acids. From germline, CDR1 is SNHLY and CDR2 FYNNEI. This chain's CDR3 is CASSSGTSSYNEQFF. The sequenced part of the CDR3 DNA is TGTGCCAGCAGCTCCGGGACTAGCTCCTACAATGAG.

On this clone: The read gets to within 3 residues of the CDR3 end, and the germline J gene fills in the rest. V usage is TRBV20-1 and J usage is TRBJ2-3, with 8 bases that match TRBD2. CDR1 is DFQATT, CDR2 SNEGSKA, per germline (reference sequence). Germline trimming cut 3 bases from V and 1 base from J; bases unmatched to any gene: 3. The CDR3 covers 14 residues. The covered CDR3 bases are TGCAGTGCTAGGAGCGGGAGTGGCACAGATACG. It translates to CSARSGSGTDT. The whole CDR3 sequence is CSARSGSGTDTQYF.

A note on this clone: Read coverage stops 3 residues before the CDR3 terminus; the germline J gene supplies the remainder. The chain carries TRBV19 and TRBJ1-4; TRBD1 matches 7 bases. The junction had 6 bases not matched to a gene; V was cut back by 6 bases and J by 5 bases. This CDR3 region has 14 residues. The V gene's germline CDR1 is LNHDA and CDR2 SQIVND (reference sequence). CDR3 DNA, as far as it was read: TGTGCCAGTAGCCAAGACAGGGAAAATGAAAAA. Translating it yields CASSQDRENEK. The complete CDR3 reads CASSQDRENEKLFF.

A remark on this clone: The read halts 3 residues ahead of the CDR3 end, with the missing end drawn from the germline J gene. The chain couples TRBV19 to TRBJ2-1; 7 positions agree with TRBD2. With 3 bases clipped from V and 2 bases from J, the junction kept 10 bases outside the gene matches. The CDR3 has 17 amino acids. CDR1 is LNHDA, CDR2 SQIVND, per germline (reference sequence). The covered CDR3 bases are TGTGCCAGTAGTATTAGAGTTGGGGGGGGTACCTACAATGAG. Residues: CASSIRVGGGTYNE. The CDR3 in full is CASSIRVGGGTYNEQFF.

Concerning this clone: The CDR3 end is not reached by the read, which stops 3 residues before it; the germline J gene fills it in. The chain joins TRBV7-3 to TRBJ2-3; possible D gene TRBD2, 6 bases. Germline lookup yields CDR1 SGHTA and CDR2 FQGTGA. V lost 8 bases and J 6 bases, leaving 18 bases between the germline ends. The CDR3 runs to 14 residues. The sequenced CDR3 bases are TGTGCCAGCGGGACGGGGCGGGGATCCGATACG. Its translation: CASGTGRGSDT. The whole CDR3 reads CASGTGRGSDTQYF.

A word on this clone: The CDR3 goes on 3 residues after the read ends, and that part is filled in from the germline J gene. The J gene is TRBJ1-2, the V gene TRBV7-9, with D perhaps TRBD1 (6 bases). Germline lookup yields CDR1 SEHNR and CDR2 FQNEAQ (reference sequence). The CDR3 extends over 13 amino acids. CDR3 bases read: TGTGCCAGCACTAAATATGGAGGGGGTGAC. Its translation: CASTKYGGGD. The entire CDR3 reads CASTKYGGGDYTF.

A note on this clone: Read data end 3 residues before the CDR3 end; the end is taken from the germline J gene. V usage is TRBV30 and J usage is TRBJ2-5; D ambiguous. The V end lost 0 bases, the J end lost 2 bases, and 13 bases lay between the germline ends. Germline lookup yields CDR1 GTSNPN and CDR2 SVGIG (reference sequence). The CDR3 spans 15 residues. The CDR3 sequence is CAWSVLLGWQETQYF. The CDR3 DNA, read in part, is TGTGCCTGGAGTGTTTTATTAGGGTGGCAAGAGACC.